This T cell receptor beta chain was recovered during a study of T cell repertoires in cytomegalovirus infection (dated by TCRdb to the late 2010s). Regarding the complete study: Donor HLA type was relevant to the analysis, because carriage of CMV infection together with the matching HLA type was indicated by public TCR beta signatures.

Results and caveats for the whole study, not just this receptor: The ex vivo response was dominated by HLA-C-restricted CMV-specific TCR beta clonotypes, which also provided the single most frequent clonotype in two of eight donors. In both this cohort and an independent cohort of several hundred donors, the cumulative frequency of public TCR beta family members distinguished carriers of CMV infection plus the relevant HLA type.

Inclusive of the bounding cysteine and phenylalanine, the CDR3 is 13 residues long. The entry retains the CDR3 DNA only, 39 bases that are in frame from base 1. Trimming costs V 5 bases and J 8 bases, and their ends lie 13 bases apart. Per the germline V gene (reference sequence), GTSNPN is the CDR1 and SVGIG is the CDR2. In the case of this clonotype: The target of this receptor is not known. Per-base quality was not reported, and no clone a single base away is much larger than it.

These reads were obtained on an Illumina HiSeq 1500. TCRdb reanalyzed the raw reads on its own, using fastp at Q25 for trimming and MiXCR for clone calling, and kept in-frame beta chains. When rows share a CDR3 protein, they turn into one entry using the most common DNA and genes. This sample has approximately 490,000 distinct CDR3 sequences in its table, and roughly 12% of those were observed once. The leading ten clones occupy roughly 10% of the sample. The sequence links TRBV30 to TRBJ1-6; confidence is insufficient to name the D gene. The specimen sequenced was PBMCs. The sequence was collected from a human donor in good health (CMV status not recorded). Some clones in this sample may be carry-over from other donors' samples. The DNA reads TGTGCCTGGTCCGAGATCGGTGATTCACCCCTCCACTTT. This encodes CAWSEIGDSPLHF.